This T cell receptor (beta chain) emerged from a study of shared clonotypes between healthy human individuals. Findings and limits, study-wide: The generation probabilities recorded for non-shared clonotypes fell below those of clonotypes shared by all four donors. Clonotype sharing among donors was thought likely to change with sequencing depth. Sorted-subset sequencing, rarefaction showed, was incomplete despite large depth.

Produced via immunoSEQ multiplex PCR; TCRdb's table is partial and in-frame only. Here the sample spans about 640,000 clones, about two thirds being singletons. With respect to this clone: Its antigen remains unknown.

The CDR3 length is 20 residues. J gave up 7 bases and V 0 bases, and 20 bases lay outside the gene matches. This sequence was found in a woman aged 30 to 39 in good health. Sample: memory CD4+ T cells sorted from blood. The subset was: CD45RA-negative fraction. V and J are TRBV23-1 and TRBJ1-4; 7 bases line up with TRBD1. TRBV23-1 is marked as an open reading frame, function uncertain. CDR3 sequence reads: CASSQSVSRVGRGRREKLFF. Here the CDR3 DNA reads TGCGCCAGCAGTCAATCTGTCTCCCGGGTAGGGAGGGGGCGTCGTGAAAAACTGTTTTTT.